These T cell receptor beta chains were read from a single sample in a study of blood T cell repertoires in COVID-19. Sequencing used immunoSEQ multiplex PCR; TCRdb keeps in-frame clones, though not all of them. The table records 200,000 to 300,000 clones, around 84% of them present only once. Sequencing was done on a sample of peripheral blood. The receptors stem from a man aged 60 to 75 with acute or convalescent COVID-19. Both conserved end residues are part of each CDR3. The D gene is left open where the match is weak.

j_call,v_call,d_call,cdr3_aa,cdr3_nt
TRBJ2-1,TRBV11-2,TRBD2,CASSLDRRGARDEQFF,TGTGCCAGCAGCTTAGATCGGCGGGGGGCTCGGGATGAGCAGTTCTTC
TRBJ1-1,TRBV4-1,.,CASSQDTSTAGAFF,TGCGCCAGCAGCCAAGATACTTCGACAGCAGGAGCTTTCTTT
TRBJ1-2,TRBV2,.,CASSDLRVDYGYTF,TGTGCCAGCAGTGATCTCAGGGTGGACTATGGCTACACCTTC
TRBJ1-1,TRBV5-1,.,CASSLGVRMGNTEAFF,TGCGCCAGCAGCTTGGGCGTGCGGATGGGGAACACTGAAGCTTTCTTT
TRBJ1-5,TRBV27,TRBD1,CASASNGQGVQPQHF,TGTGCCAGCGCTAGTAATGGACAGGGCGTTCAGCCCCAGCATTTT
TRBJ2-1,TRBV28,TRBD2,CASSFLTSGTGYEQFF,TGTGCCAGCAGTTTCTTGACTAGCGGGACTGGTTATGAGCAGTTCTTC
TRBJ1-1,TRBV10-3,.,CATGWTAMNTEAFF,TGTGCCACCGGTTGGACAGCCATGAACACTGAAGCTTTCTTT
TRBJ2-7,TRBV28,.,CASSIPGHKINTYEQYF,TGTGCCAGCTCAATACCGGGACACAAGATAAATACCTACGAGCAGTACTTC
TRBJ2-4,TRBV5-1,.,CASSLPSLPGYQYF,TGCGCCAGCAGCTTACCCTCCCTCCCAGGGTATCAGTACTTC
TRBJ2-5,TRBV7-9,TRBD2,CASSLYPGGEGTQYF,TGTGCCAGCAGCTTATATCCGGGGGGAGAAGGGACCCAGTACTTC
TRBJ2-7,TRBV11-3,TRBD1,CASSDIWDRESYEQYF,TGTGCCAGCAGCGACATTTGGGACAGGGAGTCCTACGAGCAGTACTTC
TRBJ1-5,TRBV6-5,.,CASRRDTYSNQPQHF,TGTGCCAGCAGAAGGGACACTTATAGCAATCAGCCCCAGCATTTT
TRBJ1-5,TRBV4-1,.,CASSQDTGDQPQHF,TGCGCCAGCAGCCAAGATACGGGGGACCAGCCCCAGCATTTT
TRBJ2-4,TRBV7-2,.,CASSLDAVGDRGIQYF,TGTGCCAGCAGCTTAGACGCGGTAGGGGATAGAGGCATTCAGTACTTC
TRBJ1-1,TRBV6-5,TRBD1,CASSYGDREAFF,TGTGCCAGCAGTTATGGGGACAGGGAAGCTTTCTTT
TRBJ1-5,TRBV10-3,.,CAISGAQGPQHF,TGTGCCATCAGTGGGGCACAGGGGCCCCAGCATTTT
TRBJ1-1,TRBV19,.,CASSRGGAANTEAFF,TGTGCCAGTAGTAGGGGGGGGGCCGCGAACACTGAAGCTTTCTTT
TRBJ1-3,TRBV27,.,CASSLAGLGNTIYF,TGTGCCAGCAGTTTAGCAGGGCTCGGAAACACCATATATTTT
TRBJ2-7,TRBV2,TRBD2,CASSGGLAGVRRYEQYF,TGTGCCAGCAGTGGCGGACTAGCGGGGGTCCGACGGTACGAGCAGTACTTC
TRBJ2-7,TRBV10-3,.,CAISVGLGGPYGKYF,TGTGCCATCAGTGTGGGGTTGGGGGGGCCCTACGGAAAGTACTTC
TRBJ1-2,TRBV18,.,CASSPPQDSNYGYTF,TGTGCCAGCTCACCACCCCAGGACTCCAACTATGGCTACACCTTC
TRBJ2-5,TRBV7-2,.,CASSLVASTIRKTQYF,TGTGCCAGCAGCTTGGTCGCTAGCACTATTCGGAAGACCCAGTACTTC
TRBJ2-7,TRBV7-9,TRBD2,CASFGGESYEQYF,TGTGCCAGCTTTGGGGGGGAGTCCTACGAGCAGTACTTC
TRBJ1-4,TRBV7-8,TRBD1,CASSLFSQGTANEKLFF,TGTGCCAGCAGCTTATTTTCCCAGGGGACAGCTAATGAAAAACTGTTTTTT
TRBJ2-3,TRBV3-1/TRBV3-2,TRBD2,CASSQVLAGAPSTDTQYF,TGTGCCAGCAGCCAAGTACTAGCGGGGGCCCCTAGCACAGATACGCAGTATTTT
TRBJ1-4,TRBV9,.,CASSPRTVRGEKLFF,TGTGCCAGCAGCCCTCGGACAGTCAGGGGAGAAAAACTGTTTTTT
TRBJ2-2,TRBV2,TRBD2,CASSPSGKDTGELFF,TGTGCCAGCAGTCCTAGCGGGAAGGACACCGGGGAGCTGTTTTTT